This T cell receptor beta chain was sequenced in a study of shared clonotypes between healthy human individuals. The V end was cut by 3 bases, the J end by 7 bases, with 12 bases between. Germline V gene sequence: CDR1 SNHLY, CDR2 FYNNEI. The CDR3 is made up of 14 amino acids. Each sorted subset replicate got 200 ng genomic DNA, tens of thousands of genomes. Original methodology: ImmunoSEQ only sent back junction sequences with no quality scores, so filtering was done differently. Here immunoSEQ multiplex PCR was the method, and the copy in TCRdb shows in-frame clones only, minus some. V and J calls and clone size are as listed in that table; D and trimming were resolved from the DNA. The sample shows around 2.3 million clones, around 95% of them seen only once.

Sequencing was done on a sample of naive CD4+ T cells sorted from blood. Subset in this sample: CD45RA+ positively selected. V usage is TRBV2 and J usage is TRBJ1-4; no reliable D call. This TCR came from a man younger than 35 in good health. The CDR3 is CASSDRVVGEKLFF. The CDR3 nucleotides are TGTGCCAGCAGTGATAGGGTTGTGGGTGAAAAACTGTTTTTT.